This entry describes one T cell receptor (beta chain). The data were obtained in a study of tumour-infiltrating T cells in Burkitt lymphoma. CDR1 and CDR2 from the germline V gene are KGHSH and LQKENI. The CDR3 runs 19 residues. The V gene end was trimmed by 4 bases and the J gene end by 4 bases; junction bases not matched to a gene: 15. The assay was immunoSEQ multiplex PCR, and TCRdb's table has in-frame clones only and misses some. The sample includes 15,000 or so clones, 25% to 35% of them seen just once. Sequences were obtained from tumor tissue. The source of this sequence is a human donor with diffuse large B-cell lymphoma. The rearrangement links TRBV18 to TRBJ2-1, with 11 bases matching TRBD2. As DNA, the CDR3 is TGTGCCAGCTCACGCCAGCGACTAGCGGGGATCAACGTATACAATGAGCAGTTCTTC. This encodes CASSRQRLAGINVYNEQFF.